These 7 T cell receptor beta chains were all obtained from the same sample, sequenced in a study of cytomegalovirus exposure and HLA in healthy donors. Using immunoSEQ multiplex PCR, the repertoire was profiled, and TCRdb retains in-frame clones only, with some absent. This sample has 98,000 or so clones; about 85% occur once, and the top ten carry 3% to 3.5%. The sequencing input was PBMCs. Receptors were obtained from a woman aged 18-29 years in good health and CMV-seronegative.

In regard to this clone: At one of its ends the junction is not consistent with the germline gene, which may arise from a read error. J is TRBJ2-7 and V is TRBV2; no reliable D call. The CDR3 has 13 residues. Germline CDR1 and CDR2: SNHLY and FYNNEI. CDR3 in amino acids: CASSVGQTYKQYF. The CDR3 bases are TGTGCCAGCAGTGTTGGGCAGACCTACAAGCAGTACTTC.

The V call is TRBV15, the J call TRBJ2-7; TRBD2 matches 7 bases. This CDR3 is 16 amino acids long. CDR1 is LNHNV, CDR2 YYDKDF, per germline (reference sequence). Losses at the gene ends were 5 bases for V and 5 bases for J; bases not matched to a gene: 15. The CDR3 sequence is CATSSKGRGGFHEQYF. In nucleotides, the CDR3 is TGTGCCACCAGCTCGAAGGGGAGGGGAGGATTCCACGAGCAGTACTTC. Looking up the rest from reference TRBV15 and TRBJ2-7 gives the full variable domain: DAMVIQNPRYQVTQFGKPVTLSCSQTLNHNVMYWYQQKSSQAPKLLFHYYDKDFNNEADTPDNFQSRRPNTSFCFLDIRSPGLGDTAMYLCATSSKGRGGFHEQYFGPGTRLTVT.

The chain links TRBV6-5 to TRBJ2-6; the D gene is possibly TRBD1 (6 bases). The CDR3 is 15 amino acids. CDR1 and CDR2 (germline): MNHEY, SVGAGI. V lost 5 bases, J lost 2 bases, and 10 bases lay in between. As DNA, the CDR3 is TGTGCCAGCAGTACAGGGTTACCTGGGGCCAACGTCCTGACTTTC. Its protein product is CASSTGLPGANVLTF.

V usage is TRBV7-3 and J usage is TRBJ2-1; 11 bases are shared with TRBD2. With V trimmed by 5 bases and J by 7 bases, 1 base remained unmatched. This CDR3 comprises 13 residues. Germline V lookup: CDR1 SGHTA, CDR2 FQGTGA. This CDR3 reads CASSPSGGNEQFF. CDR3 bases: TGTGCCAGCAGCCCTAGCGGGGGGAATGAGCAGTTCTTC.

This sequence joins TRBV27 and TRBJ2-7, with a possible D match to TRBD2 (7 bases). This CDR3 is built from 16 residues. V was clipped by 6 bases and J by 2 bases, with 20 bases between them. CDR1 and CDR2 from the germline V gene are MNHEY and SMNVEV (reference sequence). CDR3 protein: CASRGGGRGITYEQYF. As DNA, the CDR3 is TGTGCCAGCAGAGGGGGGGGTAGGGGGATTACCTACGAGCAGTACTTC.

The chain employs TRBV7-6 and TRBJ2-3, with 8 bases matching TRBD2. The germline CDR1 and CDR2 sequences are SGHVS and FNYEAQ. This CDR3 is 15 amino acids long. CDR3 sequence: CATRTIAGPTDTQYF. The CDR3 DNA reads TGTGCGACAAGAACCATAGCGGGGCCCACAGATACGCAGTATTTT.

The V gene is TRBV4-2, the J gene TRBJ2-3; 10 positions match TRBD2. V gave up 0 bases and J gave up 5 bases; unmatched junction bases: 8. CDR1 and CDR2 (germline): LGHNA, YNFKEQ. This CDR3 contains 17 residues. The CDR3, as DNA: TGTGCCAGCAGCCAAGAATCCAGCGGGGGGGCCGGAGATACGCAGTATTTT. Translating it yields CASSQESSGGAGDTQYF.